This record covers a single TCR beta chain. Its antigen is still unknown. Sequenced by immunoSEQ multiplex PCR; TCRdb stores in-frame clones only, minus some. The sample consists of roughly 2.6 million clones, around nine tenths of them appearing once. This entry comes from a study of shared clonotypes between healthy human individuals. The study, taken as a whole, reports: Researchers sampled blood only, noting tissue repertoires likely differ.

The CDR3 is made up of 15 amino acids. Deletions cut 5 bases from V and 2 bases from J, with 13 bases between. Per the germline V gene, CDR1 is SEHNR and CDR2 is FQNEAQ (reference sequence). The chain couples TRBV7-9 to TRBJ1-3, with D maybe TRBD1 (6 bases). The sequence was obtained from a man aged 18-30 years in good health. Sequencing was done on a sample of naive CD4+ T cells sorted from blood. Described subset: CD45RA+ positively selected. In DNA, the CDR3 is TGTGCCAGCAGCACCGAACAGGGAACTGGAAACACCATATATTTT. As protein: CASSTEQGTGNTIYF.